This T cell receptor (beta chain) was identified during a study of T cell responses to AZD1222 COVID-19 vaccine. Study-wide findings and caveats: Along spike, vaccine-associated CD4 TCRs were found throughout, with dominance at 160-218 and 743-854.

Profiled with immunoSEQ multiplex PCR; TCRdb holds only in-frame clones, not every one. The top ten hold 25% to 30% of the sample, which has some 200,000 clones, approximately 90% seen once. A note on this clone: No antigen is known for it.

The germline V gene encodes CDR1 MNHNY and CDR2 SVGAGI (reference sequence). The junction had 6 bases not matched to a gene; V was cut back by 0 bases and J by 3 bases. The CDR3 loop spans 16 amino acids. Material: peripheral blood, obtained 28 days after the second AZD1222 dose. The genes are TRBV6-6 and TRBJ2-7; 9 bases fit TRBD1. This receptor was obtained from an adult who received the AZD1222 COVID-19 vaccine. In DNA form, the CDR3 reads TGTGCCAGCAGTTACTCGGGGACAGGGTCCAACTACGAGCAGTACTTC. This codes for CASSYSGTGSNYEQYF.